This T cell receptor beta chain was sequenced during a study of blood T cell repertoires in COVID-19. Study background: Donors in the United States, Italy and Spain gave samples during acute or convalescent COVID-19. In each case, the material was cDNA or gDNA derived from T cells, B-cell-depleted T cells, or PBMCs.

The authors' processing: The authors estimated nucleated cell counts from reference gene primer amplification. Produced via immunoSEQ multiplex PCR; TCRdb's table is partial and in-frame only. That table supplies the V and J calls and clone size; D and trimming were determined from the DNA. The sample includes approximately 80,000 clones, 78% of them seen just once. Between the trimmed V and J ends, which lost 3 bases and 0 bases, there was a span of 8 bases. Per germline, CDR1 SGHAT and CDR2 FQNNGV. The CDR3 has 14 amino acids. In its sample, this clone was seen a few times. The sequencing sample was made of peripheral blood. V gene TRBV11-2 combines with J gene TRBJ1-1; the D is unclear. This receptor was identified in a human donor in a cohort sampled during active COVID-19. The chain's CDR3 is CASSFLSLNTEAFF. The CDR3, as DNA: TGTGCCAGCAGCTTTCTTTCCCTGAACACTGAAGCTTTCTTT.